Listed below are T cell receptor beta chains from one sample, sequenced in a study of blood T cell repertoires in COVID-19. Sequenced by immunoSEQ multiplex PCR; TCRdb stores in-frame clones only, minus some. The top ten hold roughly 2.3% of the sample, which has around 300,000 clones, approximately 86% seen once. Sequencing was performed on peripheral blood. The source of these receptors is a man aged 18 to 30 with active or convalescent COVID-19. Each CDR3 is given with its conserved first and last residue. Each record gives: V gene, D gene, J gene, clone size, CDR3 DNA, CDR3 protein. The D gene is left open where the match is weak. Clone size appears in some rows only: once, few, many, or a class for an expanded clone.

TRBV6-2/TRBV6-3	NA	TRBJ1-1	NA	TGTGCCAGCAGTTACTCGAGAGGTGAAGCTTTCTTT	CASSYSRGEAFF
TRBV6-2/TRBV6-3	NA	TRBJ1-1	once	TGTGCCAGCAGTTACGCGATGTTGAACACTGAAGCTTTCTTT	CASSYAMLNTEAFF
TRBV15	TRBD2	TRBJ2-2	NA	TGTGCCACCAGCGGGATCTTAGCGGGAGGGCCCCCCGGGGAGCTGTTTTTT	CATSGILAGGPPGELFF
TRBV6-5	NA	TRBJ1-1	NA	TGTGCCAGCACCCCCTGGAGAGACCGGCTTGAAGCTTTCTTT	CASTPWRDRLEAFF
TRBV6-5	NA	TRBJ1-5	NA	TGTGCCAGCAGCCCGCGGGAAAGTCGGGATCAGCCCCAGCATTTT	CASSPRESRDQPQHF
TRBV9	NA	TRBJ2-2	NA	TGTGCCAGCAGCGTAGGACTAGGGAACACCGGGGAGCTGTTTTTT	CASSVGLGNTGELFF
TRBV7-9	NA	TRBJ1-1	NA	TGTGCCAGCAGCCCATCCCCTGGGGGGACGGCTTTCTTT	CASSPSPGGTAFF
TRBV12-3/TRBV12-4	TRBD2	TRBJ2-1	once	TGTGCCAGCAATTATCGGTCGGGAGGTGAGCAGTTCTTC	CASNYRSGGEQFF
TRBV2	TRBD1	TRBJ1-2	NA	TGTGCCAGCAGTGACTTAGGACAGGCGAGTTTTAACTATGGCTACACCTTC	CASSDLGQASFNYGYTF
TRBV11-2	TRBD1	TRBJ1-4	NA	TGTGCCAGCAGCTCCGGGACAGCCACCTCGGCTAATGAAAAACTGTTTTTT	CASSSGTATSANEKLFF
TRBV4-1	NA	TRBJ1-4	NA	TGCGCCAGCAGCCAGCCAGGGCGTGCTAATGAAAAACTGTTTTTT	CASSQPGRANEKLFF
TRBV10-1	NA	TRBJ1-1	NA	TGCGCCAGCAGTGAGTCCCGTCGGACGGGAAAGAACACTGAAGCTTTCTTT	CASSESRRTGKNTEAFF
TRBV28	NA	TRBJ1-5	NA	TGTGCCAGCAGTTTGGGGGGGAATAGCAATCAGCCCCAGCATTTT	CASSLGGNSNQPQHF
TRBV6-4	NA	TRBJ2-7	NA	TGTGCCAGCAGTGAAGACCGGGACATATACGAGCAGTACTTC	CASSEDRDIYEQYF
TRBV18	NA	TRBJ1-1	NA	TGTGCCAGCTCACGGACAGCCACAGGGCCGTTGAACACTGAAGCTTTCTTT	CASSRTATGPLNTEAFF
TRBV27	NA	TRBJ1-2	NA	TGTGCCAGCAGTGTGTCAGGGTCTGGTAGCTACACCTTC	CASSVSGSGSYTF
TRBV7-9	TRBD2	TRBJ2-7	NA	TGTGCCAGCAGCTTAGCCTACGGACTAGTTGTCGGGCAGTACTTC	CASSLAYGLVVGQYF
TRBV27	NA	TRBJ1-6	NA	TGTGCCAGCAAGTACGGTAATTCACCCCTCCACTTT	CASKYGNSPLHF
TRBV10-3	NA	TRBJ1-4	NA	TGTGCCATCAGGGACAGTTCTAATGAAAAACTGTTTTTT	CAIRDSSNEKLFF
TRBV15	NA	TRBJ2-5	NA	TGTGCCACCAGCAGCTTGGAGGGGACCCAGTACTTC	CATSSLEGTQYF
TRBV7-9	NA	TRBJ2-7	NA	TGTGCCAGCAGCTTAGTCTCAGGGATGATATACGAGCAGTACTTC	CASSLVSGMIYEQYF
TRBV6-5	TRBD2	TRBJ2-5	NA	TGTGCCAGCAGTTACTCGCCTAGCGGACAAGAGACCCAGTACTTC	CASSYSPSGQETQYF
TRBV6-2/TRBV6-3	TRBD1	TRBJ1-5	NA	TGTGCCAGCAGTTATCGACAGGGAAATCAGCCCCAGCATTTT	CASSYRQGNQPQHF
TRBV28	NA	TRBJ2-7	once	TGTGCCAGCAGTCCTCAGCCCGCAGGGCGAACCCCCTACGAGCAGTACTTC	CASSPQPAGRTPYEQYF
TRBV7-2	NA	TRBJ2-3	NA	TGTGCCAGCAGCTTAGTTACGGTGTTTTTGCACACAGATACGCAGTATTTT	CASSLVTVFLHTDTQYF
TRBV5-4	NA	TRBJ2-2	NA	TGTGCCAGCAGCCTCCAGGGCCCCCTAGCGCGCACCGGGGAGCTGTTTTTT	CASSLQGPLARTGELFF
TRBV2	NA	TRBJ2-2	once	TGTGCCAGCAGTGTCACGCACCCCAAGCCGGGACAAAACACCGGGGAGCTGTTTTTT	CASSVTHPKPGQNTGELFF
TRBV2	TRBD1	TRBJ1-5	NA	TGTGCCAGCAGTGGGCGTTTGGGTGCGGGACAGGGGGTTTATCAGCCCCAGCATTTT	CASSGRLGAGQGVYQPQHF
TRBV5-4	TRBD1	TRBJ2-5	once	TGTGCCAGCAGCCCAAACCCGGGACAGGGTTCTCAGACCCAGTACTTC	CASSPNPGQGSQTQYF
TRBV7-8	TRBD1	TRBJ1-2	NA	TGTGCCAGCAGCTTAGCGGACAGGGGGAGTTATGGCTACACCTTC	CASSLADRGSYGYTF
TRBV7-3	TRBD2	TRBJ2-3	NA	TGTGCCAGCAGCGAAGGGACTAGCGGGAATACGCAGTATTTT	CASSEGTSGNTQYF
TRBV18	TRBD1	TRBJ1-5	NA	TGTGCCAGCTCACAACTGGACAGGGCTCAGCCCCAGCATTTT	CASSQLDRAQPQHF
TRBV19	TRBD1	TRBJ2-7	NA	TGTGCCAGTTCCGGGACAGGGAGCTACGAGCAGTACTTC	CASSGTGSYEQYF
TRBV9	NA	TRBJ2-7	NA	TGTGCCAGCAGCCCAAGGGGGGGCTTGGCCTACGAGCAGTACTTC	CASSPRGGLAYEQYF
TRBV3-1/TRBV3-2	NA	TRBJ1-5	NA	TGTGCCAGCAGCCTCCAAATTCAGCCCCAGCATTTT	CASSLQIQPQHF
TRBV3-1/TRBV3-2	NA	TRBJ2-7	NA	TGTGCCAGCAGCCAAACCCCTACTAGGAGCCCCTCCTACGAGCAGTACTTC	CASSQTPTRSPSYEQYF
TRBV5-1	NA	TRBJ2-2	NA	TGCGCCAGCAGCTTGGCCATGACAGGTCACACCGGGGAGCTGTTTTTT	CASSLAMTGHTGELFF